The 2 T cell receptor beta chains below come from one sample, sequenced in a study of blood T cell dynamics during melanoma immunotherapy (dated by TCRdb to about 2020). The time point label for this specimen denotes: week 3, after first cycle of checkpoint inhibitor. The protocol used for the library was the immunoSEQ multiplex PCR assay. Held by TCRdb, this immuneACCESS table contains in-frame sequences only and omits some clones. Under half of the omission traces to an unresolved V gene where checked; the cause of the rest is unknown. The sample table contains about 12,000 clones; only one count was recorded for approximately 90% of them. Of the sample, roughly 4% falls within the top ten clones. The material sequenced was blood, taken from a patient treated with checkpoint blockade. The receptors were sampled from a human donor with melanoma.

This clone appeared once. The chain joins TRBV7-9 to TRBJ2-1, with a possible D match to TRBD1 (6 bases). Germline V lookup: CDR1 SEHNR, CDR2 FQNEAQ (reference sequence). V was clipped by 2 bases and J by 4 bases, with 9 bases between them. The CDR3 covers 14 residues. The CDR3 protein is CASSLNDRYNEQFF. CDR3 sequence (DNA): TGTGCCAGCAGCTTAAACGACAGGTACAATGAGCAGTTCTTC.

This chain uses TRBV5-6 with TRBJ2-7, with 14 bases that match TRBD2. V dropped 5 bases and J dropped 4; count of bases not matched to a gene: 2. The CDR3 totals 14 residues. Germline V gene lookup returns CDR1 SGHDT and CDR2 YYEEEE. CDR3 bases: TGTGCCAGCAGTTGGACTAGCGGGGGGTACGAGCAGTACTTC. Amino acids: CASSWTSGGYEQYF.